The next 25 T cell receptor beta chains were all read from a single sample in a study of blood T cell repertoires in COVID-19. Only in-frame clones appear in the TCRdb table, and some are missing; sequencing was by immunoSEQ multiplex PCR. The table records about 160,000 clones, 79% of them present only once. Sequenced: peripheral blood. The receptors here all came from an older woman with COVID-19, enrolled during active disease.

The chain links TRBV6-1 to TRBJ1-1, with D perhaps matching TRBD1 (5 bases). In germline, CDR1 is MNHNS, CDR2 SASEGT. CDR3 length: 18 residues. V was shortened by 2 bases and J by 3 bases, with 22 bases between the two germline ends. CDR3 protein: CASSESIGAGSLHTEAFF. The CDR3 DNA reads as TGTGCCAGCAGTGAATCCATTGGGGCGGGGTCCCTCCACACTGAAGCTTTCTTT.

The rearrangement joins TRBV3-1 (or the pseudogene TRBV3-2) to TRBJ1-1, with 9 bases that match TRBD1. CDR1 is LGHDT and CDR2 is YNNKEL in the germline V gene (reference sequence). CDR3 size: 15 residues. V shed 3 bases, J shed 3 bases, and the junction held 5 bases outside the gene matches. CDR3 in amino acids: CASSQATGGDTEAFF. DNA of the CDR3: TGTGCCAGCAGCCAGGCGACAGGGGGGGACACTGAAGCTTTCTTT.

For the CDR3, the DNA is TGCGCCAGCAGCTTGCAGGGGACTAGCGGGAGTTTCAGCTACAATGAGCAGTTCTTC. This codes for CASSLQGTSGSFSYNEQFF. The chain recombines TRBV5-1 with TRBJ2-1; 14 nucleotides match TRBD2. The junction had 9 bases not matched to a gene; V was cut back by 1 base and J by 3 bases. Germline CDR1 is SGHRS and CDR2 is YFSETQ. The CDR3 spans 19 residues.

CDR3 loop: CASSDRGANTGELFF. The CDR3, as DNA: TGTGCCAGCTCTGACAGGGGGGCGAACACCGGGGAGCTGTTTTTT. The chain combines TRBV18 with TRBJ2-2; 9 bases map to TRBD1. Looked up from germline, CDR1 is KGHSH and CDR2 is LQKENI. V shed 6 bases, J shed 0 bases, and the junction held 2 bases outside the gene matches. The CDR3 totals 15 residues.

The chain is built from TRBV30 and TRBJ1-1, with no clear D. The CDR3 has 14 residues. CDR1 is GTSNPN, CDR2 SVGIG, per germline (reference sequence). Trimming pared 5 bases from V and 2 bases from J, leaving 15 bases between. The CDR3 spells CAWGRGGSNTEAFF. CDR3 DNA sequence: TGTGCCTGGGGGCGGGGAGGCTCCAACACTGAAGCTTTCTTT.

The V call is TRBV5-1, the J call TRBJ2-7; the D gene is possibly TRBD2 (6 bases). Trimming pared 4 bases from V and 1 base from J, leaving 15 bases between. Per the germline V gene, CDR1 is SGHRS and CDR2 is YFSETQ. The CDR3 runs 15 residues. In DNA form, the CDR3 reads TGCGCCAGCAGCGTAGAGTTGGGACTTTCCTACGAGCAGTACTTC. Its translation: CASSVELGLSYEQYF.

The chain carries TRBV20-1 and TRBJ2-5; 7 bases are shared with TRBD2. The trim removed 3 bases at V and 7 bases at J, leaving 8 bases unmatched. The germline V gene has CDR1 DFQATT and CDR2 SNEGSKA (reference sequence). This CDR3 contains 13 residues. CDR3 sequence reads: CSASNGPGGTQYF. Written as DNA, the CDR3 is TGCAGTGCTAGTAACGGTCCGGGAGGGACCCAGTACTTC.

The V gene is TRBV7-9, the J gene TRBJ2-2; a possible D gene is TRBD2 (6 bases). Trimming removed 7 bases from V and 8 bases from J, with 14 bases in between. The CDR3 extends over 13 amino acids. Germline lookup yields CDR1 SEHNR and CDR2 FQNEAQ (reference sequence). CDR3 nucleotides: TGTGCCAGCACCCTCGGAGGGGAAGGGGAGCTGTTTTTT. As protein: CASTLGGEGELFF.

The rearrangement joins TRBV28 to TRBJ1-2; D possibly corresponds to TRBD1 (5 bases). This CDR3 region has 15 residues. The germline CDR1 and CDR2 sequences are MDHEN and SYDVKM. Trimming cost V 8 bases and J 4 bases, with 20 bases left between them. CDR3 nucleotides: TGTGCCAGCCTGGACAATAACCTAGGTGGCTATGGCTACACCTTC. Amino acid sequence: CASLDNNLGGYGYTF.

The chain uses TRBV27 and TRBJ1-6; tentative D call: TRBD1 (5 bases). Per the germline V gene, CDR1 is MNHEY and CDR2 is SMNVEV (reference sequence). The CDR3 covers 14 residues. V lost 6 bases and J 6 bases, leaving 12 bases between the germline ends. CDR3 sequence (DNA): TGTGCCAGCAGACGTCGGCAGGGTAATTCACCCCTCCACTTT. Amino acids: CASRRRQGNSPLHF.

This chain uses TRBV2 with TRBJ1-2, with unresolved D. The CDR3 has 13 amino acids. V was shortened by 4 bases and J by 2 bases, with 8 bases between the two germline ends. Germline CDR1 and CDR2: SNHLY and FYNNEI. The DNA for the CDR3 is TGTGCCAGCAGTGTTCAACAGAACTATGGCTACACCTTC. Protein product: CASSVQQNYGYTF.

CDR3 bases: TGTGCCAGTAGTCCCCGCTCAGCGGGAGGGCCCAATGAGCAGTTCTTC. Amino acid sequence: CASSPRSAGGPNEQFF. The chain recombines TRBV19 with TRBJ2-1; TRBD2 agrees at 10 bases. The trim removed 5 bases at V and 6 bases at J, leaving 10 bases unmatched. CDR3 length: 16 amino acids. Germline V gene sequence: CDR1 LNHDA, CDR2 SQIVND (reference sequence).

The rearrangement joins TRBV7-2 to TRBJ2-3; TRBD2 matches at 10 bases. This CDR3 spans 16 amino acids. The germline CDR1 and CDR2 sequences are SGHTA and FQGNSA. J gave up 4 bases and V 6 bases, and 10 bases lay outside the gene matches. The DNA for the CDR3 is TGTGCCAGCAGTCCCCCGTTAGCGGGAGGTGCAGATACGCAGTATTTT. Encoded protein: CASSPPLAGGADTQYF.

The chain combines TRBV7-8 with TRBJ2-5, with 9 bases identical to TRBD2. The CDR3 consists of 16 residues. Germline assignment: CDR1 SGHVS and CDR2 FQNEAQ. After removal of 5 bases from V and 4 bases from J, the junction contained 11 bases not matched to a gene. The CDR3 nucleotides read TGTGCCAGCAGCCCAGGGCGGGGGGGCCAAGGAGAGACCCAGTACTTC. Its translation: CASSPGRGGQGETQYF.

The rearrangement links TRBV5-4 to TRBJ2-1; 7 nucleotides agree with TRBD2. Germline CDR1 is SGHNT and CDR2 is YYREEE (reference sequence). V was pared by 5 bases and J by 1 base, with 3 bases of the junction left unmatched. The CDR3 runs 14 residues. DNA of the CDR3: TGTGCCAGCAGAGGCGGGAGTTCCTACAATGAGCAGTTCTTC. Encoded protein: CASRGGSSYNEQFF. The variable domain in full, with the rest retrieved from reference TRBV5-4 and TRBJ2-1, is ETGVTQSPTHLIKTRGQQVTLRCSSQSGHNTVSWYQQALGQGPQFIFQYYREEENGRGNFPPRFSGLQFPNYSSELNVNALELDDSALYLCASRGGSSYNEQFFGPGTRLTVL.

This rearrangement joins TRBV4-3 to TRBJ2-7, with TRBD2 as a possible D gene (5 bases). Germline CDR1 and CDR2: LGHNA and YSLEER. V lost 1 base to trimming and J lost 7 bases, with 14 bases between them. The CDR3 is 14 residues long. The CDR3 region has the DNA TGCGCCAGCAGCCAAGGGCCGGGAACGGGGGAGCAGTACTTC. Amino acids: CASSQGPGTGEQYF.

The V gene is TRBV9, the J gene TRBJ2-5; perhaps TRBD2 as D (6 bases). The CDR3 runs 17 residues. V shed 0 bases and J shed 2 bases, with 17 bases lying between them. Germline CDR1 is SGDLS and CDR2 is YYNGEE. DNA of the CDR3: TGTGCCAGCAGCGTAGGTGGCAGGCGTAGCGGTCAAGAGACCCAGTACTTC. It translates to CASSVGGRRSGQETQYF.

J is TRBJ1-4 and V is TRBV19, with D perhaps matching TRBD1 (6 bases). V dropped 0 bases and J dropped 10 bases, with 12 bases sitting between them. The V gene's germline CDR1 is LNHDA and CDR2 SQIVND (reference sequence). This CDR3 has 14 amino acids. This CDR3 reads CASSIDLQGGKLFF. CDR3 DNA: TGTGCCAGTAGTATAGATCTACAGGGCGGAAAACTGTTTTTT.

This chain joins TRBV6-1 and TRBJ1-5, with no clear D. With 6 bases removed from V and 2 bases from J, the gap between germline ends came to 14 bases. The CDR3 is 15 amino acids. Germline V CDR1 and CDR2: MNHNS, SASEGT. CDR3 in DNA: TGTGCCAGCAGCCACGAGGGCATGGGCAATCAGCCCCAGCATTTT. Protein sequence: CASSHEGMGNQPQHF.

The chain joins TRBV5-4 to TRBJ1-2; TRBD1 aligns across 12 bases. Germline V gene sequence: CDR1 SGHNT, CDR2 YYREEE (reference sequence). J lost 3 bases, V lost 4 bases, and 10 bases had no gene match. This CDR3 contains 17 residues. The CDR3 DNA follows: TGTGCCAGCAGCCCACCCGGGACAGGGGGCAGTTACTATGGCTACACCTTC. Translation gives CASSPPGTGGSYYGYTF. Full variable domain (missing parts from reference TRBV5-4 and TRBJ1-2): ETGVTQSPTHLIKTRGQQVTLRCSSQSGHNTVSWYQQALGQGPQFIFQYYREEENGRGNFPPRFSGLQFPNYSSELNVNALELDDSALYLCASSPPGTGGSYYGYTFGSGTRLTVV.

This chain links TRBV24-1 with TRBJ2-2; 7 bases match TRBD1. The CDR3 is 17 amino acids. The germline gives CDR1 KGHDR, CDR2 SFDVKD. V lost 5 bases, J lost 6 bases, and 14 bases stayed unmatched. CDR3 loop: CATSGIGQGVLAGELFF. The CDR3 DNA sequence: TGTGCCACCAGTGGTATCGGGCAGGGGGTGTTGGCCGGGGAGCTGTTTTTT.

The V and J genes are TRBV27 and TRBJ2-7; 7 bases line up with TRBD2. The V gene's germline CDR1 is MNHEY and CDR2 SMNVEV (reference sequence). V lost 2 bases to trimming and J lost 6 bases; unmatched junction nucleotides: 7. This CDR3 is built from 14 residues. The CDR3 bases are TGTGCCAGCAGTTTACTAGCGGAGAAAGGCGAGCAGTACTTC. It codes for CASSLLAEKGEQYF.

The chain employs TRBV7-2 and TRBJ1-2; 7 nucleotides align to TRBD1. There are 17 residues in the CDR3. V dropped 1 base and J dropped 4; count of bases not matched to a gene: 12. Germline V CDR1 and CDR2: SGHTA, FQGNSA. The CDR3 is CASSLEIRDSKIYGYTF. The CDR3 DNA is TGTGCCAGCAGCTTAGAAATCCGGGACAGCAAGATCTATGGCTACACCTTC.

V usage is TRBV6-5 and J usage is TRBJ2-7, with D maybe TRBD2 (6 bases). Germline assignment: CDR1 MNHEY and CDR2 SVGAGI. The CDR3 is 15 amino acids. Trimming took 6 bases from V and 2 from J, leaving 17 bases between them. This CDR3 reads CASSPRIADTYEQYF. DNA of the CDR3: TGTGCCAGCAGCCCGCGGATAGCGGACACCTACGAGCAGTACTTC.

This chain connects TRBV19 to TRBJ2-2; no reliable D call. Trimming pared 5 bases from V and 2 bases from J, leaving 6 bases between. Germline V gene sequence: CDR1 LNHDA, CDR2 SQIVND (reference sequence). The CDR3 runs 13 residues. CDR3: CASSPHNTGELFF. The CDR3, as DNA: TGTGCCAGTAGTCCACATAACACCGGGGAGCTGTTTTTT.